Described below is a single TCR beta chain sequence and its context. Original processing methods: Reference gene primer amplification gave nucleated cell count estimates. Measured with immunoSEQ multiplex PCR; TCRdb has only the in-frame clones, and not every one. V, J and clone size reflect that table, while D and trimming were determined from the DNA. The data show 190,000 or so clones, about three quarters seen once. With 0 bases clipped from V and 4 bases from J, the junction kept 1 base outside the gene matches. CDR1 and CDR2 (germline): LGHNA, YNFKEQ. CDR3 length: 15 amino acids. These data belong to a study of blood T cell repertoires in COVID-19. In the study overall: The United States, Italy and Spain were the sources of the acute and convalescent COVID-19 samples. Sources were T cells, B-cell-depleted T cells, or PBMCs; the material itself was cDNA or gDNA.

The clonotype was recovered from a woman older than 75 with active or convalescent COVID-19. The V gene is TRBV4-2, the J gene TRBJ1-2, with TRBD1 identical over 11 bases. The sample comprised peripheral blood. CDR3 bases: TGTGCCAGCAGCCAAGAGGGACAGGGGGTCTATGGCTACACCTTC. It encodes CASSQEGQGVYGYTF.